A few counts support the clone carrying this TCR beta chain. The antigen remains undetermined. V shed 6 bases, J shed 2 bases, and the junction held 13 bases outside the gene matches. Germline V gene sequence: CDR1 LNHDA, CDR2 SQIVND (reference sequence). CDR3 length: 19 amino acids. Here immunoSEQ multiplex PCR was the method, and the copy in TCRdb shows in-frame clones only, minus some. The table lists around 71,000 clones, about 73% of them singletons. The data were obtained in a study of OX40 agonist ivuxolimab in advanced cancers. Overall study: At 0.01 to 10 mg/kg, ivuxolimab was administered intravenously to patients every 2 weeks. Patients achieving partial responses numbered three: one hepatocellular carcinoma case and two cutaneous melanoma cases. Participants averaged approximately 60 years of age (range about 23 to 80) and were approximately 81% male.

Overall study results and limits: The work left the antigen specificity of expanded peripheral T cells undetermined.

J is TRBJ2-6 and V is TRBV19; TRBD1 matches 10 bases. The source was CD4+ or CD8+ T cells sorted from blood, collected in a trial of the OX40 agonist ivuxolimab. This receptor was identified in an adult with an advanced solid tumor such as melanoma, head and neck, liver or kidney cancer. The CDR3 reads CASRWGTGVFRPGANVLTF. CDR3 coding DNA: TGTGCCAGTAGGTGGGGGACAGGGGTGTTTAGGCCTGGGGCCAACGTCCTGACTTTC.